The T cell receptor (beta chain) described here comes from a study of shared clonotypes between healthy human individuals. Study-level points and caveats: It was only blood that was sampled, and tissue repertoires likely differ. Generally, estimated richness proved larger in naive subsets than it did in memory subsets.

The V and J ends lost 7 bases and 1 base respectively, with 17 bases between them. CDR3 length: 15 residues. Per germline, CDR1 MDHEN and CDR2 SYDVKM. Concerning this clone itself: Its specificity is unknown.

Study processing details: Filtering differed since immunoSEQ provided only junctions, with no quality scores. Generated by immunoSEQ multiplex PCR, the TCRdb table keeps only in-frame clones and is missing some. That table supplies the V and J calls and clone size; D and trimming were determined from the DNA. This table holds under 2,000,000 clones, 85% to 95% found once. The naive CD8 subset, CD45RO-negative cells positively selected for CCR7, excluded terminally differentiated effector memory CD45RA+ cells. All of the donors resided in Nashville, Tennessee, and each was a Caucasian adult. Sequences were obtained from naive CD8+ T cells sorted from blood. This chain joins TRBV28 and TRBJ2-7; D might be TRBD2 (5 bases). The source is a man younger than 30 in good health. CDR3 DNA: TGTGCCAGCACCCCCAGGACTGTGGCATCCTACGAGCAGTACTTC. This translates into CASTPRTVASYEQYF.